The clone carrying this TCR beta chain has only a few counts. The antigen remains unidentified. Patients were ineligible given autoimmune disease history or systemic immunosuppression. Sampling times: baseline, cycle 4 day 1, cycle 7 day 1. Method: immunoSEQ multiplex PCR; TCRdb's copy keeps in-frame clones and lacks some. The table records tens of thousands of clones, approximately 88% of them present only once. The data belong to a study of OX40 agonist ivuxolimab in advanced cancers. Study observations and caveats: Both blood CD4+ and CD8+ T cells showed clonal growth by week 6 at 0.1 to 3.0 mg/kg.

The TCR originated in an adult with an advanced solid tumor such as melanoma, head and neck, liver or kidney cancer. Sequencing was performed on CD4+ or CD8+ T cells sorted from blood, taken in a trial of the OX40 agonist ivuxolimab.

The CDR3 region has the DNA TGTGCCAGCAGTCCCCCCCCGCGAGTAAGGACAAATTCACCCCTCCACTTT. It specifies CASSPPPRVRTNSPLHF. J is TRBJ1-6 and V is TRBV28; D possibly corresponds to TRBD1 (5 bases). V gave up 5 bases and J gave up 7 bases, with 21 bases separating them. Germline-derived CDR1 and CDR2 are MDHEN and SYDVKM. CDR3 length equals 17 residues.